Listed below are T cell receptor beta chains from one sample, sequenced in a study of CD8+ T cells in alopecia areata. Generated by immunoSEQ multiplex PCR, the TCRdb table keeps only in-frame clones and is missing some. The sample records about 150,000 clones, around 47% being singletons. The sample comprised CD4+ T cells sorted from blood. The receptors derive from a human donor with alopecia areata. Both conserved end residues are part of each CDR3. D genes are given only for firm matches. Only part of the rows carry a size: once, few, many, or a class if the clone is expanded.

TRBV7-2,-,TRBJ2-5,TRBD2,CASSQRGLAGPRTQYF,TGTGCCAGCAGCCAGCGGGGACTAGCGGGACCTAGGACCCAGTACTTC
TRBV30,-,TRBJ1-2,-,CAWSVGPPGGYTF,TGTGCCTGGAGTGTAGGTCCACCCGGGGGCTACACCTTC
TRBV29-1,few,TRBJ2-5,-,CSVDSSGKETQYF,TGCAGCGTTGATTCTTCTGGGAAAGAGACCCAGTACTTC
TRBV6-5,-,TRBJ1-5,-,CASSSRENQPQHF,TGTGCCAGCAGTTCACGAGAGAATCAGCCCCAGCATTTT
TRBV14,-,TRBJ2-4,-,CASSQARGPENIQYF,TGTGCCAGCAGCCAGGCGAGAGGGCCCGAAAACATTCAGTACTTC
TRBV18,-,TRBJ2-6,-,CASSPPGASGANVLTF,TGTGCCAGCTCACCACCGGGAGCCTCTGGGGCCAACGTCCTGACTTTC
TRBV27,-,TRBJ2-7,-,CASSLFDGVSSEQYF,TGTGCCAGCAGTCTTTTTGACGGGGTGTCCTCCGAGCAGTACTTC
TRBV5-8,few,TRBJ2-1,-,CASSLTTYPGLPIEQFF,TGTGCCAGCAGCTTGACAACCTACCCAGGGCTGCCGATTGAGCAGTTCTTC
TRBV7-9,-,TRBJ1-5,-,CASSVAGARGQPQHF,TGTGCCAGCAGCGTCGCGGGGGCGCGCGGACAGCCCCAGCATTTT
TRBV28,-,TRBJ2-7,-,CAASGLPYEQYF,TGTGCCGCTTCGGGACTTCCCTACGAGCAGTACTTC
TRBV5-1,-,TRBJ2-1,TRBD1,CASNRDRGLMNEQFF,TGCGCCAGCAACCGGGACAGGGGATTGATGAATGAGCAGTTCTTC
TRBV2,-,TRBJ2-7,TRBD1,CAGTDRGYEQYF,TGTGCCGGGACGGACAGGGGCTACGAGCAGTACTTC
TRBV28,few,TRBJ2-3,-,CASSSRSVGRGYF,TGTGCCAGCAGTTCCCGCTCCGTCGGTCGGGGGTATTTT
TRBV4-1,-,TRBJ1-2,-,CASSQAQPANYGYTF,TGCGCCAGCAGCCAAGCCCAGCCAGCTAACTATGGCTACACCTTC
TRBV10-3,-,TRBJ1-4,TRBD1,CAISRQGDNEKLFF,TGTGCCATCAGTAGACAGGGGGACAATGAAAAACTGTTTTTT
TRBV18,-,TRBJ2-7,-,CASSPMDSYEQYF,TGTGCCAGCTCACCAATGGACTCCTACGAGCAGTACTTC
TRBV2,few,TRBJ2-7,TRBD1,CASMIDRGSYEQYF,TGTGCCAGCATGATTGACAGGGGATCCTACGAGCAGTACTTC
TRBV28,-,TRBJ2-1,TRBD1,CASSSGQGAYNEQFF,TGTGCCAGCAGTTCCGGACAGGGGGCCTACAATGAGCAGTTCTTC
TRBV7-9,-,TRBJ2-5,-,CASSLMDLGGQETQYF,TGTGCCAGCAGCTTAATGGACCTAGGGGGCCAAGAGACCCAGTACTTC
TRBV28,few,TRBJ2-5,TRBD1,CASSSADRAKETQYF,TGTGCCAGCAGTTCTGCCGACAGGGCCAAAGAGACCCAGTACTTC
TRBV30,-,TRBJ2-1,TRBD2,CAWSLSLAGGGEQFF,TGTGCCTGGAGTCTCTCACTAGCGGGAGGGGGTGAGCAGTTCTTC
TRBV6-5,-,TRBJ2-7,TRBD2,CASSRTSGSSYEQYF,TGTGCCAGCAGTCGGACTAGCGGGAGTTCCTACGAGCAGTACTTC
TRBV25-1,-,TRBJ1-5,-,CAIANQPQHF,TGTGCCATCGCGAATCAGCCCCAGCATTTT
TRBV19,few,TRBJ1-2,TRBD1,CASWDRRETNYGYTF,TGTGCCAGTTGGGACAGGAGAGAGACTAACTATGGCTACACCTTC
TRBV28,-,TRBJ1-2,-,CASSFSRGYTF,TGTGCCAGCAGTTTTTCAAGGGGCTACACCTTC
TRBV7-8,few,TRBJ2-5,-,CASSPLRDRPAETQYF,TGTGCCAGCAGCCCCCTTCGAGACAGGCCGGCTGAGACCCAGTACTTC
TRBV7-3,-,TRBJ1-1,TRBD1,CASSPPGQGGEAFF,TGTGCCAGCAGCCCACCGGGACAGGGCGGTGAAGCTTTCTTT
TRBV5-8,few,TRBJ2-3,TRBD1,CASSLAGQGTDTQYF,TGTGCCAGCAGCTTGGCCGGACAGGGGACAGATACGCAGTATTTT
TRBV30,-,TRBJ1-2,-,CAWSRSGSYGYTF,TGTGCCTGGAGTCGCTCCGGTAGCTATGGCTACACCTTC
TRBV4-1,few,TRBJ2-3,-,CASSQAGLVTQYF,TGCGCCAGCAGCCAAGCAGGTCTAGTTACGCAGTATTTT
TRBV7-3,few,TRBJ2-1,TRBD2,CASSHSKRTSSDNEQFF,TGTGCCAGCAGCCACTCGAAAAGGACTAGTTCCGACAATGAGCAGTTCTTC
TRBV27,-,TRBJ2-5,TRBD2,CASSGTSAPRETQYF,TGTGCCAGCAGTGGGACTAGCGCGCCCCGAGAGACCCAGTACTTC
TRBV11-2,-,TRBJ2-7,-,CASSPRTATLIYEQYF,TGTGCCAGCAGCCCCCGGACTGCCACCTTGATCTACGAGCAGTACTTC
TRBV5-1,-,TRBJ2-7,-,CASSPTSASYEQYF,TGCGCCAGCAGCCCCACGAGCGCCTCCTACGAGCAGTACTTC
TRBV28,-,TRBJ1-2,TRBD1,CASSSLPPRDRGGYTF,TGTGCCAGCAGTTCTCTACCGCCCCGGGACAGGGGTGGCTACACCTTC
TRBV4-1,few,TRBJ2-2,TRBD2,CASSQGGLAGEAGELFF,TGCGCCAGCAGCCAAGGCGGACTAGCGGGAGAGGCCGGGGAGCTGTTTTTT
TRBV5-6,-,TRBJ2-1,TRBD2,CASSSGLASDEQFF,TGTGCCAGCAGCTCGGGACTAGCGTCTGATGAGCAGTTCTTC
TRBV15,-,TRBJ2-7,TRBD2,CATSPGTRTYEQYF,TGTGCCACCAGCCCCGGGACTAGGACCTACGAGCAGTACTTC
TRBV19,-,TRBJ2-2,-,CASKAAVNTGELFF,TGTGCCAGTAAGGCGGCTGTGAACACCGGGGAGCTGTTTTTT
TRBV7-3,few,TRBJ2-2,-,CASSLFRLNTGELFF,TGTGCCAGCAGCTTATTTAGACTAAACACCGGGGAGCTGTTTTTT
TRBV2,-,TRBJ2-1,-,CASRLASSPNEQFF,TGTGCCAGCAGGCTGGCATCCTCCCCCAATGAGCAGTTCTTC
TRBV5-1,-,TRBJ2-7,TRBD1,CASSWSTGLEGEQYF,TGCGCCAGCAGTTGGTCGACAGGGCTAGAGGGCGAGCAGTACTTC
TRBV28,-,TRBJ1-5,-,CASSPRNNQPQHF,TGTGCCAGCAGCCCTAGGAACAATCAGCCCCAGCATTTT
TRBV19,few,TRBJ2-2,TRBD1,CASTVTGVTGELFF,TGTGCCAGTACCGTGACAGGGGTCACCGGGGAGCTGTTTTTT
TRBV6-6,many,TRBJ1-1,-,CASSVRDVEAFF,TGTGCCAGCAGCGTACGGGACGTCGAAGCTTTCTTT
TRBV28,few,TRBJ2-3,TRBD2,CATWGLAGITDTQYF,TGTGCCACGTGGGGACTAGCGGGAATTACAGATACGCAGTATTTT
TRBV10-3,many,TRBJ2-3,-,CAISTTHYTQYF,TGTGCCATCAGTACTACCCATTATACGCAGTATTTT
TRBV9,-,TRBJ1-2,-,CASSVGWDGLYGYTF,TGTGCCAGCAGCGTCGGTTGGGACGGCCTCTATGGCTACACCTTC
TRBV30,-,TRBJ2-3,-,CAWSLDSPGPDTQYF,TGTGCCTGGAGCCTGGACAGTCCAGGCCCAGATACGCAGTATTTT
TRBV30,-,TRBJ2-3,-,CAWKSGPNTDTQYF,TGTGCCTGGAAGTCTGGCCCTAACACAGATACGCAGTATTTT
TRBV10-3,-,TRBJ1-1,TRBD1,CAIRLTGDTEAFF,TGTGCCATCAGGTTGACAGGGGACACTGAAGCTTTCTTT
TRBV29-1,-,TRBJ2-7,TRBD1,CSVQGGYEQYF,TGCAGCGTACAGGGGGGCTACGAGCAGTACTTC
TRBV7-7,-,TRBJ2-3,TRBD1,CASSLGDSPTDTQYF,TGTGCTAGCAGCTTAGGGGACAGCCCTACAGATACGCAGTATTTT
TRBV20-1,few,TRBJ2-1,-,CSARLGNEQFF,TGCAGTGCTAGGTTAGGAAATGAGCAGTTCTTC
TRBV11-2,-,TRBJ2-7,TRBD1,CASSPRTGVGEQYF,TGTGCCAGCAGCCCCAGAACAGGGGTAGGCGAGCAGTACTTC
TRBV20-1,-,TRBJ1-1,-,CSARVRTEAFF,TGCAGTGCTAGAGTAAGGACTGAAGCTTTCTTT
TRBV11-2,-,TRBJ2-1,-,CASSTDSGYEQFF,TGTGCCAGCAGCACCGACTCGGGGTATGAGCAGTTCTTC